This T cell receptor beta chain was sequenced in a study of T cell responses to AZD1222 COVID-19 vaccine. Notes on the study in general: Researchers report vaccine-associated CD4 TCRs spanning spike, with dominance at 160-218 and 743-854.

Concerning this clone itself: Its antigen is not identified.

The table came from immunoSEQ multiplex PCR; TCRdb's copy has only in-frame clones and leaves some out. The repertoire includes approximately 120,000 clones, 70% to 90% of them detected once, and roughly a sixth sits in the top ten. Trimming removed 6 bases from V and 4 bases from J, with 12 bases in between. CDR1 is SNHLY, CDR2 FYNNEI, per germline. The CDR3 length is 13 residues. This sequence was found in an adult in good health. Sequencing used peripheral blood, obtained on day 0 of AZD1222 vaccination. The chain employs TRBV2 and TRBJ1-2, with a weak D call TRBD1 (5 bases). The CDR3: CASSKGQGYGYTF. CDR3 nucleotides: TGTGCCAGCAGCAAAGGGCAGGGCTATGGCTACACCTTC.